Listed below are T cell receptor beta chains from one sample, sequenced in a study of T cell responses to AZD1222 COVID-19 vaccine. Libraries were prepared by immunoSEQ multiplex PCR; TCRdb keeps only in-frame clonotypes and omits some of them. The data contain some 25,000 clones, more than 75% of them singletons. Specimen: peripheral blood, collected 28 days after the second AZD1222 dose. These receptors all come from an adult who received the AZD1222 COVID-19 vaccine. Each CDR3 is given with its conserved first and last residue. A D gene is named only where the DNA matches it firmly. Size values are once, few and many counts, or a class for expanded clones, and some rows have none.

v_gene	j_gene	d_gene	abundance	CDR3nt	CDR3aa
TRBV3-1/TRBV3-2	TRBJ2-7	TRBD2	.	TGTGCCAGCAGCCAATTTGGGACTAGCGGTACCTACGAGCAGTACTTC	CASSQFGTSGTYEQYF
TRBV27	TRBJ1-2	.	.	TGTGCCAGCAGTTTATCGTTTTCGACAGATGGCTACACCTTC	CASSLSFSTDGYTF
TRBV30	TRBJ2-7	TRBD2	.	TGTGCCTGGAGTACGGGAGGAACCTACGAGCAGTACTTC	CAWSTGGTYEQYF
TRBV2	TRBJ1-2	TRBD1	.	TGTGCCAGCAGTCAAGGACAGGGACGAGGCTACACCTTC	CASSQGQGRGYTF
TRBV11-2	TRBJ2-2	.	.	TGTGCCAGCAGCCCCCTCCCCGGGGAGCTGTTTTTT	CASSPLPGELFF
TRBV7-2	TRBJ1-6	.	.	TGTGCCAGCAGCCAGGGACTTACCAATTCACCCCTCCACTTT	CASSQGLTNSPLHF
TRBV19	TRBJ2-6	TRBD1	.	TGTGCCACCGAAGAAGGCAACAGGGGCTCTGGGGCCAACGTCCTGACTTTC	CATEEGNRGSGANVLTF
TRBV7-3	TRBJ2-5	TRBD1	.	TGTGCCAGCAGCGCCGGACAGGGGGCAGTGGAGACCCAGTACTTC	CASSAGQGAVETQYF
TRBV11-2	TRBJ1-6	.	.	TGTGCCAGCAGCCCTCCCCCGTCCTACCCCTATAATTCACCCCTCCACTTT	CASSPPPSYPYNSPLHF
TRBV3-1/TRBV3-2	TRBJ2-3	TRBD2	.	TGTGCCAGCAGCCAAGATTTTGGGACTAGCGGCACAGATACGCAGTATTTT	CASSQDFGTSGTDTQYF
TRBV10-2	TRBJ1-3	.	.	TGCGCCAGCAGTGAGTCGAGGCCGTACTCTGGAAACACCATATATTTT	CASSESRPYSGNTIYF
TRBV7-2	TRBJ1-2	.	.	TGTGCCAGCACTCTGGGTGGGGCAAGGGGAGGCTACACCTTC	CASTLGGARGGYTF
TRBV5-6	TRBJ2-1	TRBD2	.	TGTGCCAGCAGCTTGTACCGCGGGAGAGTGGGTAATGAGCAGTTCTTC	CASSLYRGRVGNEQFF
TRBV29-1	TRBJ2-3	.	.	TGCAGCGTTGAAGACGTGCGACGAGATACGCAGTATTTT	CSVEDVRRDTQYF
TRBV4-2	TRBJ1-4	.	.	TGTGCCAGCAGCCCGGGGACCGCCGGCCATGGTGAAAAACTGTTTTTT	CASSPGTAGHGEKLFF
TRBV18	TRBJ2-7	TRBD1	few	TGTGCCAGCTCACCGATCCCCGGGACAGGGGCCGAGCAGTACTTC	CASSPIPGTGAEQYF
TRBV28	TRBJ2-1	TRBD2	.	TGTGCCAGCGGGACTAGCGGGAGCGGAGGCAATGAGCAGTTCTTC	CASGTSGSGGNEQFF
TRBV11-2	TRBJ2-1	TRBD1	once	TGTGCCAGCAGCGTGGGACAGGGATCCTACAATGAGCAGTTCTTC	CASSVGQGSYNEQFF
TRBV29-1	TRBJ2-2	TRBD2	once	TGCAGCGTTGTCGTTAGCGGGAGGTACACCGGGGAGCTGTTTTTT	CSVVVSGRYTGELFF
TRBV13	TRBJ2-4	.	few	TGTGCCAGCAGCGGCCCAGTTCCCGCGGAGATAGCCAAAAACATTCAGTACTTC	CASSGPVPAEIAKNIQYF
TRBV4-3	TRBJ2-7	.	.	TGCGCCAGCAGCCAAGCCCCCGTGGGCTACGAGCAGTACTTC	CASSQAPVGYEQYF
TRBV19	TRBJ2-3	.	.	TGTGCCAGTAGTATACGGGCGTACAGCACAGATACGCAGTATTTT	CASSIRAYSTDTQYF
TRBV3-1/TRBV3-2	TRBJ2-7	TRBD2	.	TGTGCCAGCAGCCAAGCGGGGACTAGCGGGAGCGAGCAGTACTTC	CASSQAGTSGSEQYF
TRBV7-3	TRBJ2-1	TRBD2	.	TGTGCCAGCAGCGCCGGGACTAGCCACAATGAGCAGTTCTTC	CASSAGTSHNEQFF
TRBV28	TRBJ2-5	TRBD1	once	TGTGCCAGCAGTGGTTCCGGGACAGGGGATTTCGAGACCCAGTACTTC	CASSGSGTGDFETQYF
TRBV29-1	TRBJ2-1	TRBD2	.	TGCAGCGTTGATGGTAGCGGGAGTGGTAATGAGCAGTTCTTC	CSVDGSGSGNEQFF
TRBV11-3	TRBJ2-3	.	.	TGTGCCAGCAGCGCGGCCACTACAGATACGCAGTATTTT	CASSAATTDTQYF
TRBV3-1/TRBV3-2	TRBJ2-5	TRBD2	.	TGTGCCAGCAGCCGGGACAACTCGGGGGGGTACCAAGAGACCCAGTACTTC	CASSRDNSGGYQETQYF
TRBV5-1	TRBJ1-3	.	.	TGCGCCAGCAGCCCGGATTCCTCTGGAAACACCATATATTTT	CASSPDSSGNTIYF
TRBV7-4	TRBJ1-2	.	.	TGTGCCAGCAGCTTTCGCACCCATAATGGCTACACCTTC	CASSFRTHNGYTF
TRBV7-7	TRBJ2-2	.	.	TGTGCTAGCAGCTTAAGTAGGGAGAACACCGGGGAGCTGTTTTTT	CASSLSRENTGELFF
TRBV5-1	TRBJ1-5	.	.	TGCGCCAGCAGCTTAGATGGGGACACTGATAGCAATCAGCCCCAGCATTTT	CASSLDGDTDSNQPQHF
TRBV7-9	TRBJ1-4	TRBD1	.	TGTGCCAGCAGCCGATCCGGGACAGGGGGCGAAAAACTGTTTTTT	CASSRSGTGGEKLFF
TRBV4-1	TRBJ2-2	.	.	TGCGCCAGCAGCCAACCCCTGGGAGTCACCGGGGAGCTGTTTTTT	CASSQPLGVTGELFF
TRBV30	TRBJ2-1	TRBD2	.	TGTGCCTTGCGTCGAGCGGGAGTGCTCAATGAGCAGTTCTTC	CALRRAGVLNEQFF
TRBV5-1	TRBJ2-7	.	.	TGCGCCAGCAGGATAAGTAGCGTCTACGAGCAGTACTTC	CASRISSVYEQYF
TRBV27	TRBJ1-6	TRBD1	.	TGTGCCAGCAGCCTCGTCCGGGACAGGGGTAATTCACCCCTCCACTTT	CASSLVRDRGNSPLHF
TRBV6-1	TRBJ1-5	.	few	TGTGCCAGCAGTGAATCGGAAGATCTATATCAGCCCCAGCATTTT	CASSESEDLYQPQHF
TRBV7-2	TRBJ2-5	TRBD2	.	TGTGCCAGCAGCTCTGGGGGAGGGGAGACCCAGTACTTC	CASSSGGGETQYF
TRBV6-5	TRBJ2-1	.	.	TGTGCCAGCACGTCCCCTTTGCGGGATGGCGAGCAGTTCTTC	CASTSPLRDGEQFF
TRBV4-3	TRBJ2-7	.	.	TGCGCCAGCAGCCAAGATTCCGATTCCTACGAGCAGTACTTC	CASSQDSDSYEQYF
TRBV19	TRBJ2-4	TRBD1	.	TGTGCCAGTAGTTACGGGACAGGGGTACAAAACATTCAGTACTTC	CASSYGTGVQNIQYF
TRBV10-1	TRBJ2-1	.	.	TGCGCCAGCAGTCTCCTTTCCCACTCCTACAATGAGCAGTTCTTC	CASSLLSHSYNEQFF
TRBV20-1	TRBJ2-1	.	.	TGCAGTGCTAGTCGGGCAGGCCCTTACAATGAGCAGTTCTTC	CSASRAGPYNEQFF
TRBV5-1	TRBJ2-1	.	.	TGCGCCAGCAGCTCAGGGTACAATGAGCAGTTCTTC	CASSSGYNEQFF
TRBV7-9	TRBJ1-2	TRBD1	.	TGTGCCAGCAGCTTAGTTCGACAGGGAGGAGGCTACACCTTC	CASSLVRQGGGYTF
TRBV6-2/TRBV6-3	TRBJ2-7	TRBD2	.	TGTGCCAGCAGTCGCCAGACTAGCGGGAGCTACGAGCAGTACTTC	CASSRQTSGSYEQYF
TRBV18	TRBJ2-5	TRBD2	.	TGTGCCAGCTCTTCGGTTAGCGGGAAAGAGACCCAGTACTTC	CASSSVSGKETQYF
TRBV12-2	TRBJ2-1	.	once	TGTGCAAGTCGCTTAGTTAGGGAAAATGCGGGAAAGGGCTACAATGAGCAGTTCTTC	CASRLVRENAGKGYNEQFF
TRBV28	TRBJ2-1	TRBD1	few	TGTGCCAGCAGTACTACAGGGGGCGGTTCGGTCAATGAGCAGTTCTTC	CASSTTGGGSVNEQFF
TRBV4-1	TRBJ1-3	.	few	TGCGCCAGCAGCCAAAGGGGACTAAACACCATATATTTT	CASSQRGLNTIYF